The 4 T cell receptor beta chains in this list originate from one sample, sequenced in a study of T cell responses to AZD1222 COVID-19 vaccine. The data were produced by immunoSEQ multiplex PCR, yet TCRdb's version contains in-frame clones alone and is incomplete. Of 90,000 to 150,000 clones listed, 87% are singletons. The source material was peripheral blood, sampled 28 days after the second AZD1222 dose. The receptors come from an adult who received the AZD1222 COVID-19 vaccine.

This chain uses TRBV19 with TRBJ1-6; 7 nucleotides agree with TRBD1. CDR3 length: 15 amino acids. V trimming: 2 bases; J trimming: 10 bases; junction bases outside the gene matches: 8. Looked up from germline, CDR1 is LNHDA and CDR2 is SQIVND (reference sequence). CDR3 sequence (DNA): TGTGCCAGTAGTATAACCATAGACAGGGAGTCACCCCTCCACTTT. It codes for CASSITIDRESPLHF.

This sequence joins TRBV6-5 and TRBJ2-5; the D gene could be TRBD1 or TRBD2 (5 bases each). The CDR3 is made up of 13 amino acids. Trimming took off 6 bases at V and 10 bases at J, with 18 bases between the two ends. Germline V CDR1 and CDR2: MNHEY, SVGAGI. This CDR3 reads CASRRDRGGGQYF. CDR3 bases: TGTGCCAGCAGACGGGACCGGGGTGGTGGCCAGTACTTC.

The rearrangement links TRBV3-1 (or the pseudogene TRBV3-2) to TRBJ2-1; TRBD1 is a possible D gene (5 bases). This CDR3 is 15 amino acids long. The germline V and J ends were trimmed by 0 bases and 4 bases, with 10 bases remaining between them. The V gene's germline CDR1 is LGHDT and CDR2 YNNKEL (reference sequence). Written as DNA, the CDR3 is TGTGCCAGCAGCCAAGACCGGACATGGTACAATGAGCAGTTCTTC. Translated: CASSQDRTWYNEQFF.

This chain links TRBV11-2 with TRBJ1-1, with D hard to call. V was cut by 5 bases and J by 1 base, with 5 bases left in between. This CDR3 is 12 amino acids long. Per germline, CDR1 SGHAT and CDR2 FQNNGV. The CDR3 spells CASSRENTEAFF. The CDR3 nucleotides read TGTGCCAGCAGCAGGGAGAACACTGAAGCTTTCTTT.